One T cell receptor (beta chain) is described in this entry. Produced via immunoSEQ multiplex PCR; TCRdb's table is partial and in-frame only. The sample contains approximately 260,000 clones, about 86% of which appear only once. Germline-derived CDR1 and CDR2 are GTSNPN and SVGIG (reference sequence). This CDR3 is built from 15 residues. V was shortened by 3 bases and J by 0 bases, with 12 bases between the two germline ends. This sample was included in a study of Tregs in tolerant kidney transplant recipients. Sequencing was performed on CD4+ T cells from blood. The sequence was obtained from a human donor in good health. This rearrangement joins TRBV30 to TRBJ1-5, with TRBD1 as a possible D gene (6 bases). CDR3 sequence reads: CAWSAQGISNQPQHF. The CDR3 bases are TGTGCCTGGAGCGCTCAGGGGATTAGCAATCAGCCCCAGCATTTT.